These 27 T cell receptor beta chains were all obtained from the same sample, sequenced in a study of vaccination effects on CD4 cells after COVID-19. Sequencing was preceded by expansion of antigen-specific CD4+ T cells with viral peptide pools in the ViraFEST assay. Isolating CD4+ T cells followed approximately nine days of culture. Nobody among the vaccine recipients had prior SARS-CoV-2 infection (nucleocapsid antibodies were negative). The table came from immunoSEQ multiplex PCR; TCRdb's copy has only in-frame clones and leaves some out. Of around 25,000 clones listed, 72% were seen once; the top ten hold over 9.5%. Their specific antigens are unknown. The starting material was CD4+ T cells from PBMCs cultured with SARS-CoV-2 spike peptides, obtained before COVID-19 vaccination. All receptors derive from a human donor who received a COVID-19 vaccine.

This sequence joins TRBV4-2 and TRBJ1-6, with 9 bases fitting TRBD1. Looked up from germline, CDR1 is LGHNA and CDR2 is YNFKEQ. The ends lost 3 bases at V and 1 base at J; junction bases unmatched: 13. This CDR3 comprises 20 residues. The DNA for the CDR3 is TGTGCCAGCAGCCACATTCCGGGACAGGGTATTTATTCCTATAATTCACCCCTCCACTTT. Amino acids: CASSHIPGQGIYSYNSPLHF.

This clone was observed once. The chain uses TRBV20-1 and TRBJ1-3; possibly TRBD1 for D (6 bases). V was cut by 3 bases and J by 0 bases, with 15 bases left in between. This CDR3 is 16 amino acids long. Germline lookup yields CDR1 DFQATT and CDR2 SNEGSKA (reference sequence). DNA of the CDR3: TGCAGTGCTAGTGGGGGCCCCGGGGTCTCTGGAAACACCATATATTTT. Its protein product is CSASGGPGVSGNTIYF.

The chain recombines TRBV18 with TRBJ2-7, with 7 nucleotides matching TRBD1. Germline lookup yields CDR1 KGHSH and CDR2 LQKENI. J was trimmed by 6 bases and V by 0 bases; bases with no gene match: 8. The CDR3 is 15 amino acids. CDR3 nucleotide sequence: TGTGCCAGCTCACCACCATCCAGGGGGTCGGCCGAGCAGTACTTC. Amino acid sequence: CASSPPSRGSAEQYF.

The sample holds a few counts of this clone. This chain links TRBV18 with TRBJ2-7; 7 bases are a match to TRBD1. The CDR3 is made up of 12 amino acids. V lost 6 bases and J lost 6; bases outside the gene matches: 5. The germline V gene has CDR1 KGHSH and CDR2 LQKENI. The CDR3 spells CASSYDRAEQYF. CDR3 nucleotides: TGTGCCAGCTCTTACGACAGGGCCGAGCAGTACTTC.

The genes are TRBV15 and TRBJ2-3; 8 bases match TRBD2. V lost 1 base to trimming and J lost 5 bases; unmatched junction nucleotides: 8. Per germline, CDR1 LNHNV and CDR2 YYDKDF (reference sequence). This CDR3 has 16 residues. This chain's CDR3 is CATSRATGGPGDTQYF. CDR3 DNA sequence: TGTGCCACCAGCAGAGCAACGGGAGGGCCCGGAGATACGCAGTATTTT.

This chain connects TRBV27 to TRBJ2-1; D ambiguous. This CDR3 comprises 12 residues. V was shortened by 2 bases and J by 10 bases, with 9 bases between the two germline ends. Germline-derived CDR1 and CDR2 are MNHEY and SMNVEV (reference sequence). In nucleotides, the CDR3 is TGTGCCAGCAGTTTACCGGTGGGGGAGCAGTTCTTC. This encodes CASSLPVGEQFF.

In its sample, this clone was seen a few times. The chain is built from TRBV10-3 and TRBJ1-3; the D gene is possibly TRBD1 (5 bases). The V end lost 2 bases, the J end lost 3 bases, and 11 bases lay between the germline ends. CDR3 length: 15 amino acids. From germline, CDR1 is ENHRY and CDR2 SYGVKD. CDR3 coding DNA: TGTGCCATCAGTGAGCTCCAGGGTCGTGGAAACACCATATATTTT. Its protein is CAISELQGRGNTIYF.

V and J are TRBV5-1 and TRBJ1-1, with unresolved D. V dropped 0 bases and J dropped 4 bases, with 16 bases sitting between them. Germline CDR1 is SGHRS and CDR2 is YFSETQ. The length of the CDR3 is 16 residues. Written as DNA, the CDR3 is TGCGCCAGCAGCTTGGCCGGTAGGGCCGTGGGCACTGAAGCTTTCTTT. Protein: CASSLAGRAVGTEAFF. The whole variable domain, filled in from reference TRBV5-1 and TRBJ1-1, reads KAGVTQTPRYLIKTRGQQVTLSCSPISGHRSVSWYQQTPGQGLQFLFEYFSETQRNKGNFPGRFSGRQFSNSRSEMNVSTLELGDSALYLCASSLAGRAVGTEAFFGQGTRLTVV.

This chain uses TRBV5-6 with TRBJ2-2; D call uncertain. Germline values: CDR1 SGHDT, CDR2 YYEEEE. Deletions cut 0 bases from V and 6 bases from J, with 18 bases between. CDR3 length: 17 residues. CDR3 amino acids: CASSLGQSRRVAGELFF. The DNA of the CDR3 is TGTGCCAGCAGCTTGGGTCAGAGTCGCCGTGTGGCCGGGGAGCTGTTTTTT.

The chain employs TRBV7-9 and TRBJ1-1; the match to TRBD1 covers 9 bases. CDR1 and CDR2 (germline): SEHNR, FQNEAQ (reference sequence). Trimming removed 0 bases from V and 6 bases from J; junction bases left unmatched: 5. This CDR3 is 15 amino acids long. CDR3 nucleotide sequence: TGTGCCAGCAGCTTAGCGAGGGGACAGGGCGCTGAAGCTTTCTTT. Translated: CASSLARGQGAEAFF.

This chain links TRBV29-1 with TRBJ2-2; D gene uncertain. Trimming shortened V by 0 bases and J by 4 bases, and 9 bases separated the two germline ends. The CDR3 covers 14 residues. Germline V lookup: CDR1 SQVTM, CDR2 ANQGSEA. The CDR3 loop is CSVEEHPGTGELFF. The CDR3 DNA follows: TGCAGCGTTGAAGAGCACCCGGGCACCGGGGAGCTGTTTTTT.

This chain joins TRBV11-2 and TRBJ2-1; 9 bases agree with TRBD2. Germline V gives CDR1 SGHAT, CDR2 FQNNGV. The junction had 14 bases not matched to a gene; V was cut back by 5 bases and J by 0 bases. This CDR3 spans 19 amino acids. The CDR3 is CASSTQRSSGMSSYNEQFF. CDR3 DNA: TGTGCCAGCAGCACACAAAGGTCTAGCGGGATGAGCTCCTACAATGAGCAGTTCTTC.

The rearrangement joins TRBV4-1 to TRBJ1-4; D gene unclear. V was cut by 0 bases and J by 11 bases, with 10 bases left in between. The CDR3 runs 13 residues. Germline CDR1 and CDR2: MGHRA and YSYEKL. CDR3 in amino acids: CASSQDDHSKLFF. Here the CDR3 DNA reads TGCGCCAGCAGCCAAGATGATCACAGCAAACTGTTTTTT.

This chain links TRBV10-2 with TRBJ1-1; 7 bases agree with TRBD1. Germline CDR1 WSHSY, CDR2 SAAADI. This CDR3 is built from 13 residues. V lost 6 bases to trimming and J lost 4 bases; unmatched junction nucleotides: 5. CDR3 coding DNA: TGCGCCAGCAGGAAGGGGGCGCCCACTGAAGCTTTCTTT. It yields the protein CASRKGAPTEAFF.

The CDR3 here is CASRRAGGSGETQYF. DNA for the CDR3: TGTGCCAGCAGGCGTGCAGGCGGGAGCGGTGAGACCCAGTACTTC. V and J are TRBV7-2 and TRBJ2-5; 7 positions agree with TRBD2. Germline V gene data show CDR1 as SGHTA and CDR2 as FQGNSA. J was trimmed by 5 bases and V by 6 bases; bases with no gene match: 12. The CDR3 sequence is 15 residues long.

This chain links TRBV11-2 with TRBJ1-2; TRBD1 might be the D (6 bases). The germline gives CDR1 SGHAT, CDR2 FQNNGV. The CDR3 sequence is 12 residues long. Trimming took off 5 bases at V and 8 bases at J, with 12 bases between the two ends. The DNA for the CDR3 is TGTGCCAGCAGCCCTGGGGGGGGCGGCTACACCTTC. Translation gives CASSPGGGGYTF.

This chain uses TRBV30 with TRBJ1-1; 7 positions match TRBD1. With 3 bases clipped from V and 0 bases from J, the junction kept 4 bases outside the gene matches. This CDR3 comprises 14 residues. Looked up from germline, CDR1 is GTSNPN and CDR2 is SVGIG (reference sequence). The CDR3 nucleotides read TGTGCCTGGAGCGCGGGACAGTTGAACACTGAAGCTTTCTTT. Translated: CAWSAGQLNTEAFF.

The chain combines TRBV6-4 with TRBJ1-2; D is undetermined. CDR1 is MRHNA, CDR2 SNTAGT, per germline. The CDR3 is 12 amino acids. The V gene lost 1 base and the J gene lost 7 bases, with 7 bases spanning the gap. CDR3 protein: CASSDWASGYTF. The DNA of the CDR3 is TGTGCCAGCAGTGACTGGGCTTCTGGCTACACCTTC.

This chain connects TRBV9 to TRBJ2-5; 15 nucleotides line up with TRBD2. CDR3 length: 18 amino acids. After removal of 0 bases from V and 3 bases from J, the junction contained 6 bases not matched to a gene. Germline V gives CDR1 SGDLS, CDR2 YYNGEE. CDR3 DNA: TGTGCCAGCAGCGTAGGGACTAGCGGGGGGGCGGGCGAAGAGACCCAGTACTTC. This sequence encodes CASSVGTSGGAGEETQYF. Using reference TRBV9 and TRBJ2-5 for the parts outside the CDR3, the full variable domain is DSGVTQTPKHLITATGQRVTLRCSPRSGDLSVYWYQQSLDQGLQFLIQYYNGEERAKGNILERFSAQQFPDLHSELNLSSLELGDSALYFCASSVGTSGGAGEETQYFGPGTRLLVL.

This chain links TRBV5-1 with TRBJ1-4; D unclear. The CDR3 extends over 13 amino acids. V gave up 4 bases and J gave up 7 bases, with 11 bases separating them. The germline CDR1 and CDR2 sequences are SGHRS and YFSETQ. The CDR3 bases are TGCGCCAGCAGCCCCGTCGAGGGTGAAAAACTGTTTTTT. Its translation is CASSPVEGEKLFF.

The chain combines TRBV9 with TRBJ2-2; 9 positions match TRBD2. Germline V gene lookup returns CDR1 SGDLS and CDR2 YYNGEE. V dropped 1 base and J dropped 6; count of bases not matched to a gene: 10. The CDR3 contains 17 residues. The CDR3 DNA reads as TGTGCCAGCAGCGTACTGAGTAGCGGGAGTGTGGCCGGGGAGCTGTTTTTT. It codes for CASSVLSSGSVAGELFF.

This clone is termed medium-sized. The rearrangement links TRBV10-1 to TRBJ2-3, with D perhaps TRBD1 (5 bases). This CDR3 is 14 amino acids long. CDR1 and CDR2 (germline): WNHNN, SYGVQD (reference sequence). The V end lost 6 bases, the J end lost 3 bases, and 13 bases lay between the germline ends. Here the CDR3 reads CASSQGHATDTQYF. CDR3 nucleotide sequence: TGCGCCAGCAGCCAAGGACATGCAACAGATACGCAGTATTTT.

This clone was observed once. The chain links TRBV2 to TRBJ2-1; 7 positions agree with TRBD2. V shed 6 bases, J shed 8 bases, and the junction held 10 bases outside the gene matches. This CDR3 region has 14 residues. The germline gives CDR1 SNHLY, CDR2 FYNNEI. In DNA, the CDR3 is TGTGCCAGCAGGCGGACTTGGCTAGCGGATGAGCAGTTCTTC. Translation: CASRRTWLADEQFF. Looking up the rest from reference TRBV2 and TRBJ2-1 gives the full variable domain: EPEVTQTPSHQVTQMGQEVILRCVPISNHLYFYWYRQILGQKVEFLVSFYNNEISEKSEIFDDQFSVERPDGSNFTLKIRSTKLEDSAMYFCASRRTWLADEQFFGPGTRLTVL.

This chain uses TRBV10-1 with TRBJ2-1, with 10 bases identical to TRBD2. Germline assignment: CDR1 WNHNN and CDR2 SYGVQD (reference sequence). The CDR3 loop spans 17 amino acids. V lost 3 bases and J lost 7; bases outside the gene matches: 12. This chain's CDR3 is CASSDPSGRMGQNEQFF. Here the CDR3 DNA reads TGCGCCAGCAGTGACCCTAGCGGGAGAATGGGACAGAATGAGCAGTTCTTC.

The chain couples TRBV20-1 to TRBJ1-2, with D tentatively TRBD1 (6 bases). Looked up from germline, CDR1 is DFQATT and CDR2 is SNEGSKA (reference sequence). The CDR3 runs 16 residues. Trimming cost V 3 bases and J 0 bases, with 17 bases left between them. CDR3 in amino acids: CSASSHSQGSNYGYTF. The CDR3 region has the DNA TGCAGTGCTAGTAGTCACTCACAGGGCTCTAACTATGGCTACACCTTC.

V is TRBV12-5 and J is TRBJ2-1, with D possibly being TRBD2 (6 bases). CDR1 is LGHNT, CDR2 FRNRAP, per germline. The length of the CDR3 is 19 residues. The V end was cut by 0 bases, the J end by 0 bases, with 18 bases between. The CDR3 DNA sequence: TGTGCTAGTGGTTTGGTATTGGGAGGACGGGCAAGCTCCTACAATGAGCAGTTCTTC. Translation gives CASGLVLGGRASSYNEQFF.

The gene calls are TRBV5-1 and TRBJ1-4; TRBD1 is a possible D gene (5 bases). V was shortened by 0 bases and J by 7 bases, with 13 bases between the two germline ends. Per germline, CDR1 SGHRS and CDR2 YFSETQ. The CDR3 length is 15 residues. The CDR3 loop reads CASSLEGREGEKLFF. The CDR3 region has the DNA TGCGCCAGCAGCTTGGAAGGCAGGGAAGGTGAAAAACTGTTTTTT.